This T cell receptor beta chain emerged from a study of blood T cell repertoires in COVID-19. Whole-study context: The cDNA or gDNA used as material had been derived from T cells, B-cell-depleted T cells, or PBMCs.

V shed 7 bases and J 1 base; nucleotides not matched to a gene: 6. Per germline, CDR1 PRHDT and CDR2 FYEKMQ (reference sequence). This CDR3 has 14 amino acids. Assay: immunoSEQ multiplex PCR; the TCRdb copy retains only in-frame clones and omits some. Altogether 350,000 to 400,000 clones are present, about 89% being singletons, with the ten largest covering approximately 3%. A Seattle source enrolled patients during active infection and followed them longitudinally. V usage is TRBV13 and J usage is TRBJ1-1; 7 bases line up with TRBD1. Sequenced input: peripheral blood. The sequence derives from a woman aged 30 to 39 with COVID-19, enrolled during active disease. CDR3 protein: CASKATGENTEAFF. The CDR3 DNA reads as TGTGCCAGCAAAGCTACAGGGGAGAACACTGAAGCTTTCTTT. Drawing the rest from reference TRBV13 and TRBJ1-1, the complete variable domain is AAGVIQSPRHLIKEKRETATLKCYPIPRHDTVYWYQQGPGQDPQFLISFYEKMQSDKGSIPDRFSAQQFSDYHSELNMSSLELGDSALYFCASKATGENTEAFFGQGTRLTVV.